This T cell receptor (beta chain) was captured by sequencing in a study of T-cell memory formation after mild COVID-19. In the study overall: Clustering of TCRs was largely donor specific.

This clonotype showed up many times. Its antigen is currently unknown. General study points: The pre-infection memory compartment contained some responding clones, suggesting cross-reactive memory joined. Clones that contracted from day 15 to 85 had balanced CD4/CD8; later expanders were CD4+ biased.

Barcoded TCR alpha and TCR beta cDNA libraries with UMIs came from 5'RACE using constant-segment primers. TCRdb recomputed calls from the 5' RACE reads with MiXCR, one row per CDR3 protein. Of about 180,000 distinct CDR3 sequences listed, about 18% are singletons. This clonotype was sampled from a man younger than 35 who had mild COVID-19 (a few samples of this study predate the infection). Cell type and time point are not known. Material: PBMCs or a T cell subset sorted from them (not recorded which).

The CDR3 nucleotides are TGTGCCAGCAGCTTAGGACTAGCGGATGGCTACACCTTC. Its translation: CASSLGLADGYTF. V gene TRBV7-2 combines with J gene TRBJ1-2; D remains ambiguous. The germline V gene encodes CDR1 SGHTA and CDR2 FQGNSA. This CDR3 has 13 amino acids. V lost 1 base and J 6 bases, leaving 9 bases between the germline ends.